These 17 T cell receptor beta chains share one sample of origin, sequenced in a study of T cells in Graves' hyperthyroidism and ophthalmopathy. TCR beta CDR3 regions were amplified from RNA transcripts. Initially, a first-round RT-PCR of the TCR CDR3 employed the HTBI primer set. Using its own MiXCR run on the multiplex PCR reads, TCRdb lists one record per CDR3 protein. The sample lists around 610,000 distinct CDR3 sequences, about 15% occurring once. The sample consisted of blood. These receptors originate from a woman between 40 and 50 years old with Graves' ophthalmopathy.

This clonotype was seen ten or more times. The gene calls are TRBV19 and TRBJ1-2; a weak D match, TRBD1 (6 bases). V shed 4 bases and J shed 7 bases, with 22 bases lying between them. Germline lookup yields CDR1 LNHDA and CDR2 SQIVND (reference sequence). This CDR3 spans 16 amino acids. In DNA form, the CDR3 reads TGTGCCAGTAGTAACTCCCCGACAGGCCCCCGGGGTGGCTACACCTTC. Translating it yields CASSNSPTGPRGGYTF. The complete variable domain, with remaining parts taken from reference TRBV19 and TRBJ1-2, reads DGGITQSPKYLFRKEGQNVTLSCEQNLNHDAMYWYRQDPGQGLRLIYYSQIVNDFQKGDIAEGYSVSREKKESFPLTVTSAQKNPTAFYLCASSNSPTGPRGGYTFGSGTRLTVV.

There are many counts of this clonotype. This chain links TRBV6-5 with TRBJ2-7; D ambiguous. CDR1 and CDR2 from the germline V gene are MNHEY and SVGAGI. V was trimmed by 6 bases and J by 3 bases, leaving 12 bases between them. The CDR3 covers 13 residues. The CDR3 nucleotides are TGTGCCAGCAGCTACCAGACGGGCTACGAGCAGTACTTC. It codes for CASSYQTGYEQYF.

In this sample, this clonotype turned up many times. The chain carries TRBV29-1 and TRBJ2-7; maybe TRBD2 (5 bases). The CDR3 has 12 amino acids. Trimming shortened V by 7 bases and J by 0 bases, and 10 bases separated the two germline ends. CDR1 SQVTM and CDR2 ANQGSEA come from the germline V gene. In DNA, the CDR3 is TGCAGCGCCGGCGCGGGCTCCTACGAGCAGTACTTC. Its protein is CSAGAGSYEQYF.

This clonotype has just a few counts. The V gene is TRBV20-1, the J gene TRBJ2-5, with D perhaps being TRBD1 or TRBD2 (6 bases each). The CDR3 consists of 16 residues. V lost 6 bases and J 2 bases, leaving 22 bases between the germline ends. The germline gives CDR1 DFQATT, CDR2 SNEGSKA (reference sequence). DNA of the CDR3: TGCAGTGCGCATCTTGGGGGGACACTGCTACAAGAGACCCAGTACTTC. Translated: CSAHLGGTLLQETQYF.

This clonotype was seen at least ten times. The chain combines TRBV12-3 or TRBV12-4 with TRBJ2-7, with 7 bases that match TRBD2. The V segment lost 6 bases and the J segment 4 bases; nucleotides outside the gene matches: 9. The CDR3 extends over 14 amino acids. CDR3 sequence (DNA): TGTGCCAGCAGCCCCCGGGAGGCGACTTACGAGCAGTACTTC. This codes for CASSPREATYEQYF.

Ten or more counts support this clonotype. CDR3 amino acids: CSAVRGAEAEAFF. The CDR3 DNA reads TGCAGTGCTGTGCGGGGGGCTGAAGCTGAAGCTTTCTTT. The gene calls are TRBV20-1 and TRBJ1-1; tentative D call: TRBD1 (6 bases). Trimming took 5 bases from V and 6 from J, leaving 16 bases between them. CDR3 length: 13 residues. Germline V gene data show CDR1 as DFQATT and CDR2 as SNEGSKA (reference sequence).

The table lists this clonotype with a few counts. The chain has TRBV6-1 and TRBJ2-5; D is perhaps TRBD2 (6 bases). Trimming took 8 bases from V and 5 from J, leaving 27 bases between them. This CDR3 is 17 amino acids long. In germline, CDR1 is MNHNS, CDR2 SASEGT. This CDR3 reads CASSPLGEAVDMETQYF. CDR3 coding DNA: TGTGCCAGCTCCCCCTTGGGGGAGGCCGTGGATATGGAGACCCAGTACTTC.

This clonotype has a count of ten or more. DNA of the CDR3: TGTGCCAGCAGTTTAGCCTCAGTAGGGGTTCGTGAAGCTTTCTTT. Translating gives CASSLASVGVREAFF. The rearrangement uses TRBV12-3 or TRBV12-4 and TRBJ1-1; TRBD1 might be the D (5 bases). CDR3 length: 15 amino acids. V gave up 0 bases and J gave up 7 bases, with 15 bases separating them.

The sample holds many counts of this clonotype. The chain has TRBV2 and TRBJ1-5; 9 bases align to TRBD1. The CDR3 loop spans 16 amino acids. Germline V CDR1 and CDR2: SNHLY, FYNNEI. V trimming: 5 bases; J trimming: 6 bases; junction bases outside the gene matches: 11. The CDR3 DNA sequence: TGTGCCAGCAGTAGTAAAAACAGGGGACAGGGTCAGCCCCAGCATTTT. Protein: CASSSKNRGQGQPQHF.

This clonotype has only a few counts. This rearrangement joins TRBV4-2 to TRBJ2-3, with D perhaps TRBD2 (5 bases). Trimming stripped 7 bases from V and 0 bases from J, with 14 bases between. This CDR3 comprises 15 residues. The germline gives CDR1 LGHNA, CDR2 YNFKEQ. The DNA of the CDR3 is TGTGCCAGCAAGACTACCCAAACTAGCACAGATACGCAGTATTTT. Translation gives CASKTTQTSTDTQYF.

The genes are TRBV30 and TRBJ1-5; D unresolved. Between the trimmed V and J ends, which lost 1 base and 0 bases, there was a span of 13 bases. CDR1 is GTSNPN and CDR2 is SVGIG in the germline V gene (reference sequence). The CDR3 sequence is 16 residues long. For the CDR3, the DNA is TGTGCCTGGAGTGCAACGCGAATAACTAGCAATCAGCCCCAGCATTTT. Translated, it gives CAWSATRITSNQPQHF.

In this sample, this clonotype turned up many times. The rearrangement uses TRBV10-3 and TRBJ2-3; D may be TRBD2 (7 bases). The CDR3 spans 14 residues. V lost 6 bases, J lost 5 bases, and 15 bases lay in between. CDR1 is ENHRY, CDR2 SYGVKD, per germline. The CDR3 loop reads CAISEGGAIDTQYF. The CDR3 DNA follows: TGTGCCATCAGCGAAGGGGGGGCAATAGATACGCAGTATTTT.

In its sample, this clonotype was seen many times. The chain employs TRBV7-2 and TRBJ1-5; TRBD1 aligns across 8 bases. Germline lookup yields CDR1 SGHTA and CDR2 FQGNSA. The V and J ends lost 7 bases and 6 bases, in that order; junction bases with no gene match: 11. The CDR3 is made up of 15 amino acids. This CDR3 is CASTPTPGGGQPQHF. As DNA, the CDR3 is TGTGCCAGCACCCCAACCCCAGGGGGCGGTCAGCCCCAGCATTTT.

This clonotype was counted a few times. V is TRBV19 and J is TRBJ2-7, with D uncertain. Trimming stripped 8 bases from V and 0 bases from J, with 14 bases between. Germline V gene data show CDR1 as LNHDA and CDR2 as SQIVND (reference sequence). The CDR3 is 14 amino acids. The CDR3 coding sequence is TGTGCCAGTTCCCGAGACTTTAACTCCTACGAGCAGTACTTC. Residues: CASSRDFNSYEQYF.

Ten or more counts support this clonotype. V and J are TRBV10-3 and TRBJ2-5; D uncertain. The V and J ends lost 4 bases and 2 bases respectively, with 5 bases between them. CDR3 length equals 12 residues. Per the germline V gene, CDR1 is ENHRY and CDR2 is SYGVKD. The CDR3 coding sequence is TGTGCCATCAGTGCCAGTCAAGAGACCCAGTACTTC. This gives the protein CAISASQETQYF.

This clonotype was counted ten times or more. The rearrangement joins TRBV27 to TRBJ1-1; D unresolved. The CDR3 totals 12 residues. V was trimmed by 8 bases and J by 0 bases, leaving 7 bases between them. Per the germline V gene, CDR1 is MNHEY and CDR2 is SMNVEV (reference sequence). The CDR3 sequence is CASLSLNTEAFF. Written as DNA, the CDR3 is TGTGCCAGCCTCTCCCTGAACACTGAAGCTTTCTTT.

This clonotype was found many times. The chain joins TRBV19 to TRBJ2-2; D gene uncertain. The CDR3 contains 13 residues. CDR1 is LNHDA and CDR2 is SQIVND in the germline V gene (reference sequence). V was trimmed by 5 bases and J by 7 bases, leaving 11 bases between them. For the CDR3, the DNA is TGTGCCAGTAGTGCCCCCGGGCGCGGGGAGCTGTTTTTT. Translating gives CASSAPGRGELFF. Variable domain in full (rest from reference TRBV19 and TRBJ2-2): DGGITQSPKYLFRKEGQNVTLSCEQNLNHDAMYWYRQDPGQGLRLIYYSQIVNDFQKGDIAEGYSVSREKKESFPLTVTSAQKNPTAFYLCASSAPGRGELFFGEGSRLTVL.